These T cell receptor beta chains were read from a single sample in a study of CD8 T cells in ankylosing spondylitis. TCRdb re-analysed the 5' RACE reads in MiXCR, keeping a single row per CDR3 protein. The sample shows some 340,000 distinct CDR3 sequences, roughly 14% of them seen only once. Specimen: blood, either unsorted or a sorted T cell fraction (not recorded which). All receptors derive from a male donor with ankylosing spondylitis or in good health (not recorded which). CDR3s leave out the opening cysteine and the closing phenylalanine or tryptophan.

J	length	V	CDR3
TRBJ2-1	15	TRBV4-1	ASRDGRALTSYNEQF
TRBJ2-5	12	TRBV6-1	ASSRLGAGETQY
TRBJ2-7	12	TRBV12-3/TRBV12-4	ASAYVWHTDEQY
TRBJ2-7	11	TRBV29-1	SALADRSYEQY
TRBJ2-3	13	TRBV9	ASSLWTGNTDTQY
TRBJ1-4	12	TRBV27	ASSFLGIGEKLF
TRBJ1-3	12	TRBV3-1	ASSQGGGGNTIY
TRBJ1-1	15	TRBV6-5	ASSSPPGTYKSTEAF
TRBJ2-7	13	TRBV5-1	ASSLSREEKDEQY
TRBJ2-1	14	TRBV10-3	AISDGGTGAYNEQF
TRBJ2-2	13	TRBV5-5	ASSLEPTNTGELF
TRBJ2-7	11	TRBV13	AIGPGFFCGQY
TRBJ2-7	14	TRBV5-1	ASSSRTSGSSDEQY
TRBJ2-5	13	TRBV7-2	ASSSGLAGGETQY
TRBJ2-2	17	TRBV12-3/TRBV12-4	ASSLAEPADRLSTGELF
TRBJ2-7	15	TRBV7-6	ASSLGFLGQGHYEQY
TRBJ1-2	10	TRBV12-3/TRBV12-4	ASSSDNYGYT